This TCR beta chain comes out of a study of OX40 agonist ivuxolimab in advanced cancers. Study conclusions and caveats: Mean expanded clone counts were higher in CD8+ than CD4+ T cells.

This clone came up a few times. What it binds is not known. Germline CDR1 and CDR2: GTSNPN and SVGIG (reference sequence). The CDR3 is 14 residues long. Trimming took off 0 bases at V and 6 bases at J, with 12 bases between the two ends. This table comes from immunoSEQ multiplex PCR, and its TCRdb copy is limited to in-frame clones, with some not included. Of over 30,000 clones in the sample, roughly three quarters were seen once. The sample was CD4+ or CD8+ T cells sorted from blood, taken in a trial of the OX40 agonist ivuxolimab. The J gene is TRBJ1-5, the V gene TRBV30; the D gene is possibly TRBD1 (5 bases). The receptor was derived from an adult with an advanced solid tumor such as melanoma, head and neck, liver or kidney cancer. Here the CDR3 DNA reads TGTGCCTGGAGTGTTAAGTGGGGGACTCAGCCCCAGCATTTT. Encoded protein: CAWSVKWGTQPQHF.